These 29 T cell receptor beta chains share one sample of origin, sequenced in a study of blood T cell repertoires in COVID-19. Profiling relied on immunoSEQ multiplex PCR, and the TCRdb table lists in-frame clones only, not all of them. The sample lists around 500,000 clones, approximately 91% seen once, with just over 8% in the top ten. Specimen: PBMCs or T cells enriched from blood (not recorded which). Source of these receptors: a woman aged 55-75 years who had recovered from COVID-19.

This clone was found once. The chain recombines TRBV4-1 with TRBJ2-7; 8 bases fit TRBD2. Losses at the gene ends were 3 bases for V and 4 bases for J; bases not matched to a gene: 8. Per the germline V gene, CDR1 is MGHRA and CDR2 is YSYEKL. CDR3 size: 15 residues. The CDR3 reads CASSQFPGTRYEQYF. In nucleotides, the CDR3 is TGCGCCAGCAGCCAGTTTCCAGGGACTAGATACGAGCAGTACTTC.

The gene calls are TRBV2 and TRBJ2-2, with D possibly being TRBD1 (6 bases). Germline V gene sequence: CDR1 SNHLY, CDR2 FYNNEI. V was trimmed by 7 bases and J by 4 bases, leaving 16 bases between them. This CDR3 comprises 15 residues. The CDR3 bases are TGTGCCAGCAATGCCCCAGGGGCAGGCACCGGGGAGCTGTTTTTT. It yields the protein CASNAPGAGTGELFF.

The chain uses TRBV24-1 and TRBJ2-2; 9 positions agree with TRBD1. The CDR3 contains 15 residues. V dropped 7 bases and J dropped 4; count of bases not matched to a gene: 6. Germline V gene lookup returns CDR1 KGHDR and CDR2 SFDVKD. The CDR3: CATRQGARSTGELFF. CDR3 sequence (DNA): TGTGCCACCAGACAGGGGGCGCGAAGCACCGGGGAGCTGTTTTTT.

The DNA for the CDR3 is TGTGCCAGTAGTATAGAAGGGACAGGCTTTAAGCCCCAGCATTTT. Its protein is CASSIEGTGFKPQHF. V usage is TRBV19 and J usage is TRBJ1-5, with 8 nucleotides matching TRBD1. V trimming: 0 bases; J trimming: 8 bases; junction bases outside the gene matches: 6. Per the germline V gene, CDR1 is LNHDA and CDR2 is SQIVND (reference sequence). The CDR3 sequence is 15 residues long. Full variable domain (remainder filled in from reference TRBV19 and TRBJ1-5): DGGITQSPKYLFRKEGQNVTLSCEQNLNHDAMYWYRQDPGQGLRLIYYSQIVNDFQKGDIAEGYSVSREKKESFPLTVTSAQKNPTAFYLCASSIEGTGFKPQHFGDGTRLSIL.

Comments on this clone: One end of the junction does not line up with germline, which may come from a read error. This rearrangement joins TRBV6-2 or TRBV6-3 to TRBJ2-3; 8 bases are a match to TRBD2. This CDR3 comprises 12 residues. Germline CDR1 reads MNHEY; CDR2 reads SVGEGT. CDR3 sequence (DNA): TGTGCCAGCAGTCCCATTAGCGGGGTGCATAATTTT. Residues: CASSPISGVHNF.

Here the CDR3 reads CASGKLWSGESDTQYF. The DNA for the CDR3 is TGTGCCAGCGGAAAACTGTGGAGCGGGGAGTCAGATACGCAGTATTTT. The chain links TRBV7-8 to TRBJ2-3; TRBD2 matches at 7 bases. V lost 8 bases to trimming and J lost 4 bases; unmatched junction nucleotides: 15. CDR3 length equals 16 residues. The germline CDR1 and CDR2 sequences are SGHVS and FQNEAQ.

This clone occurred once. The chain employs TRBV10-3 and TRBJ1-5; maybe TRBD1 (6 bases). The CDR3 runs 15 residues. The germline V and J ends were trimmed by 3 bases and 1 base, with 10 bases remaining between them. Germline values: CDR1 ENHRY, CDR2 SYGVKD. The CDR3 nucleotides read TGTGCCATCAGTGAAGCACAGGGAAGCAATCAGCCCCAGCATTTT. Translated, it gives CAISEAQGSNQPQHF.

This clone showed up just once. The J gene is TRBJ2-2, the V gene TRBV27; 10 bases map to TRBD2. V lost 4 bases to trimming and J lost 7 bases; unmatched junction nucleotides: 6. Germline V CDR1 and CDR2: MNHEY, SMNVEV (reference sequence). This CDR3 comprises 15 residues. CDR3 in DNA: TGTGCCAGCAGTTCGCTAGCGGGGGTGGTCGGGGAGCTGTTTTTT. Protein product: CASSSLAGVVGELFF.

The chain combines TRBV5-4 with TRBJ1-1, with 7 positions matching TRBD1. The CDR3 totals 13 residues. Trimming took 2 bases from V and 8 from J; bases not matched to a gene: 6. CDR1 is SGHNT, CDR2 YYREEE, per germline (reference sequence). CDR3 loop: CASSFAGTAEAFF. In nucleotides, the CDR3 is TGTGCCAGCAGCTTCGCCGGGACAGCCGAAGCTTTCTTT.

The chain combines TRBV6-6 with TRBJ1-6, with 7 nucleotides matching TRBD1. Germline-derived CDR1 and CDR2 are MNHNY and SVGAGI (reference sequence). Trimming took 5 bases from V and 7 from J; bases not matched to a gene: 11. The length of the CDR3 is 16 residues. CDR3: CASSTSPGGTNSPLHF. CDR3 nucleotides: TGTGCCAGCAGTACCTCGCCAGGGGGAACGAATTCACCCCTCCACTTT.

The chain combines TRBV12-2 with TRBJ2-2; TRBD2 was called by the table and not checked on the DNA. TRBV12-2 is recorded as a pseudogene. The CDR3 loop spans 17 amino acids. CDR3 nucleotides: TGTGCAAGTCGCTTACCCGCTAGCGGGGGGTACACCGGGGAGCTGTTTTTT. Translating gives CASRLPASGGYTGELFF.

V is TRBV9 and J is TRBJ1-6; weak D call: TRBD1 (6 bases). Deletions cut 2 bases from V and 7 bases from J, with 10 bases between. This CDR3 has 14 residues. CDR1 is SGDLS, CDR2 YYNGEE, per germline. In DNA, the CDR3 is TGTGCCAGCAGCGTGGACAGCACCAATTCACCCCTCCACTTT. Its translation: CASSVDSTNSPLHF.

This clone was detected once. J is TRBJ2-5 and V is TRBV5-1; 7 bases fit TRBD1. The CDR3 totals 13 residues. J was trimmed by 5 bases and V by 5 bases; bases with no gene match: 6. Germline V CDR1 and CDR2: SGHRS, YFSETQ. The CDR3 DNA reads as TGCGCCAGCAGACTTGGGACAGAGGAGACCCAGTACTTC. It yields the protein CASRLGTEETQYF.

The rearrangement uses TRBV29-1 and TRBJ2-2, with TRBD2 matching over 12 bases. J was trimmed by 5 bases and V by 4 bases; bases with no gene match: 11. The CDR3 contains 17 residues. Per the germline V gene, CDR1 is SQVTM and CDR2 is ANQGSEA. This chain's CDR3 is CSVGLAGARRETGELFF. The CDR3 nucleotides read TGCAGCGTTGGACTAGCGGGGGCAAGAAGAGAGACCGGGGAGCTGTTTTTT.

This clone is a singleton in its sample. The J gene is TRBJ1-5, the V gene TRBV6-5, with a possible D match to TRBD1 (5 bases). The CDR3 contains 14 residues. V was clipped by 6 bases and J by 8 bases, with 17 bases between them. Germline CDR1 is MNHEY and CDR2 is SVGAGI. Here the CDR3 reads CASSPQGTLEPQHF. In DNA, the CDR3 is TGTGCCAGCAGCCCCCAGGGCACGTTGGAGCCCCAGCATTTT.

J is TRBJ1-2 and V is TRBV2, with D maybe TRBD1 (5 bases). V was pared by 2 bases and J by 4 bases, with 8 bases between. This CDR3 comprises 13 residues. Germline CDR1 and CDR2: SNHLY and FYNNEI. The chain's CDR3 is CASSEQGGYGYTF. The CDR3, as DNA: TGTGCCAGCAGTGAACAGGGCGGCTATGGCTACACCTTC.

The V and J genes are TRBV6-6 and TRBJ1-4, with 9 nucleotides matching TRBD1. V was pared by 8 bases and J by 8 bases, with 12 bases of the junction left unmatched. This CDR3 region has 15 residues. The germline V gene has CDR1 MNHNY and CDR2 SVGAGI (reference sequence). The CDR3 sequence is CASGPGQGFREKLFF. In DNA, the CDR3 is TGTGCCAGCGGACCCGGACAGGGGTTTAGGGAAAAACTGTTTTTT.

The chain links TRBV30 to TRBJ1-1; unclear D gene. Germline-derived CDR1 and CDR2 are GTSNPN and SVGIG (reference sequence). Between the trimmed V and J ends, which lost 4 bases and 4 bases, there was a span of 7 bases. The CDR3 sequence is 11 residues long. The CDR3 loop reads CAWNRGTEAFF. The CDR3 nucleotides are TGTGCCTGGAACCGGGGCACTGAAGCTTTCTTT.

The chain has TRBV28 and TRBJ2-7; 9 positions agree with TRBD1. The ends lost 5 bases at V and 7 bases at J; junction bases unmatched: 6. CDR3 length: 13 amino acids. Germline V gene lookup returns CDR1 MDHEN and CDR2 SYDVKM. DNA for the CDR3: TGTGCCAGCAGTCTCGGGACAGGGAAGGAGCAGTACTTC. Protein: CASSLGTGKEQYF.

This sequence joins TRBV24-1 and TRBJ1-1; 7 bases match TRBD1. V was clipped by 5 bases and J by 2 bases; unmatched bases: 7. CDR1 KGHDR and CDR2 SFDVKD come from the germline V gene. The CDR3 contains 15 residues. The CDR3 DNA is TGTGCCACCAGTGGGACAGGCTCCGTTAACACTGAAGCTTTCTTT. Translating it yields CATSGTGSVNTEAFF.

The CDR3: CASSLFAGGVETQYF. In DNA form, the CDR3 reads TGTGCCAGCAGCTTATTCGCGGGGGGGGTAGAGACCCAGTACTTC. The V call is TRBV7-6, the J call TRBJ2-5; 9 bases fit TRBD2. The V segment lost 2 bases and the J segment 4 bases; nucleotides outside the gene matches: 5. The germline CDR1 and CDR2 sequences are SGHVS and FNYEAQ. This CDR3 has 15 amino acids.

This chain links TRBV19 with TRBJ1-5, with TRBD1 matching 7 bases. The V and J ends lost 4 bases and 0 bases, in that order; junction bases with no gene match: 6. Per the germline V gene, CDR1 is LNHDA and CDR2 is SQIVND (reference sequence). CDR3 length: 16 amino acids. CDR3 amino acids: CASSTGTDYSNQPQHF. CDR3 bases: TGTGCCAGTAGTACTGGGACAGATTATAGCAATCAGCCCCAGCATTTT.

The chain couples TRBV11-2 to TRBJ1-1; no definite D call. The CDR3 runs to 13 residues. Germline CDR1 and CDR2: SGHAT and FQNNGV. The ends were cut back, 5 bases at V and 5 bases at J, with 12 bases in the middle. CDR3 sequence: CASSPAIGTEAFF. CDR3 DNA: TGTGCCAGCAGCCCCGCGATCGGGACTGAAGCTTTCTTT. The full variable domain, completed using reference TRBV11-2 and TRBJ1-1, is EAGVAQSPRYKIIEKRQSVAFWCNPISGHATLYWYQQILGQGPKLLIQFQNNGVVDDSQLPKDRFSAERLKGVDSTLKIQPAKLEDSAVYLCASSPAIGTEAFFGQGTRLTVV.

V usage is TRBV5-1 and J usage is TRBJ2-7, with D tentatively TRBD1 (6 bases). This CDR3 is built from 13 residues. The germline V and J ends were trimmed by 4 bases and 5 bases, with 13 bases remaining between them. Germline V CDR1 and CDR2: SGHRS, YFSETQ. CDR3 DNA sequence: TGCGCCAGCAGCCCACAGGGCAACGACGAGCAGTACGTC. This codes for CASSPQGNDEQYV.

The chain links TRBV24-1 to TRBJ1-5, with TRBD1 identical over 9 bases. The germline CDR1 and CDR2 sequences are KGHDR and SFDVKD. Trimming at V came to 4 bases and at J to 6 bases, leaving 9 bases not matched to a gene. The CDR3 is 16 residues long. The CDR3 sequence is CATSDPGQGGGQPQHF. The DNA of the CDR3 is TGTGCCACCAGTGACCCGGGACAGGGAGGGGGTCAGCCCCAGCATTTT.

The sample holds one count of this clone. The chain recombines TRBV2 with TRBJ2-4; D not resolved. The CDR3 is 14 residues long. The V gene lost 6 bases and the J gene lost 2 bases, with 11 bases spanning the gap. CDR1 is SNHLY, CDR2 FYNNEI, per germline. CDR3 DNA: TGTGCCAGCAGCCCTCGTTTTTCCAAAAACATTCAGTACTTC. Protein product: CASSPRFSKNIQYF.

The chain is built from TRBV10-3 and TRBJ2-2; weak D call: TRBD1 (6 bases). Germline V CDR1 and CDR2: ENHRY, SYGVKD. The V end lost 8 bases, the J end lost 3 bases, and 13 bases lay between the germline ends. The CDR3 is made up of 14 amino acids. The CDR3 region is CAIRDTLDTGELFF. Here the CDR3 DNA reads TGTGCCATCCGGGACACCCTGGACACCGGGGAGCTGTTTTTT.

The rearrangement joins TRBV6-5 to TRBJ1-1, with D unclear. V lost 5 bases to trimming and J lost 0 bases, with 10 bases between them. The CDR3 runs to 14 residues. From germline, CDR1 is MNHEY and CDR2 SVGAGI. In DNA form, the CDR3 reads TGTGCCAGCAGTCGACGGGAATTGAACACTGAAGCTTTCTTT. It is translated as CASSRRELNTEAFF.

The chain recombines TRBV19 with TRBJ2-5, with D perhaps matching TRBD1 (6 bases). V shed 5 bases and J shed 1 base, with 14 bases lying between them. Germline CDR1 reads LNHDA; CDR2 reads SQIVND (reference sequence). The CDR3 is 15 amino acids. The CDR3 DNA reads as TGTGCCAGTAGTTTTCAGGGGAATTCCCAAGAGACCCAGTACTTC. It translates to CASSFQGNSQETQYF. Supplemented by reference TRBV19 and TRBJ2-5, the full variable domain reads DGGITQSPKYLFRKEGQNVTLSCEQNLNHDAMYWYRQDPGQGLRLIYYSQIVNDFQKGDIAEGYSVSREKKESFPLTVTSAQKNPTAFYLCASSFQGNSQETQYFGPGTRLLVL.